A selection of T cell receptor beta chains follows, all from one sample in a study of cytomegalovirus exposure and HLA in healthy donors. Clones were read by immunoSEQ multiplex PCR, and TCRdb kept only the in-frame ones, dropping some. The sample lists some 210,000 clones, approximately 82% occurring once. The sequenced sample was PBMCs. All receptors derive from a young woman in good health and CMV-seronegative. CDR3s include the opening cysteine and the closing phenylalanine or tryptophan. D genes are given only for firm matches. Some rows mark clone size as missing; the rest say once, few, many or name a class of expanded clone.

CDR3nt | CDR3aa | abundance | len | d_gene | j_gene | v_gene
TGTGCCAGCACGGACTCCCCTTACAATGAGCAGTTCTTC | CASTDSPYNEQFF | - | 13 | - | TRBJ2-1 | TRBV25-1
TGTGCCAGCAGCGTAGCGGGAGGCAGGGCCTACGAGCAGTACTTC | CASSVAGGRAYEQYF | - | 15 | TRBD2 | TRBJ2-7 | TRBV9
TGTGCCAGCAGCCCAATAGTTGCGGGAGAAGCCAAAAACATTCAGTACTTC | CASSPIVAGEAKNIQYF | - | 17 | TRBD2 | TRBJ2-4 | TRBV11-2
TGTGCCAGCAGCTTAGATCGCCGGGACAGATACACAGATACGCAGTATTTT | CASSLDRRDRYTDTQYF | - | 17 | TRBD1 | TRBJ2-3 | TRBV11-2
TGTGCCAGCAGAGCACAGTTCGGTGGAAACACCATATATTTT | CASRAQFGGNTIYF | few | 14 | - | TRBJ1-3 | TRBV2
TGTGCCAGCAGTGGAACGGCAGGGTACCATGGCTACACCTTC | CASSGTAGYHGYTF | - | 14 | - | TRBJ1-2 | TRBV6-1
TGTGCCTGGAGTAAGCGGGCTGCTGGGGCCAACGTCCTGACTTTC | CAWSKRAAGANVLTF | - | 15 | - | TRBJ2-6 | TRBV30
TGTGCCAGCAGCTTGTCGGCAGCCAACTATGGCTACACCTTC | CASSLSAANYGYTF | - | 14 | - | TRBJ1-2 | TRBV5-4
TGTGCCAGCGGAAGATACGAGCAGTACTTC | CASGRYEQYF | - | 10 | - | TRBJ2-7 | TRBV6-5
TGTGCCAGCAGCTTAGCGGGACAAGAAGCTTTCTTT | CASSLAGQEAFF | few | 12 | - | TRBJ1-1 | TRBV7-8
TGTGCCAGCAGCGCGAGGGGGGCAGGGACAGGAAACACCATATATTTT | CASSARGAGTGNTIYF | - | 16 | - | TRBJ1-3 | TRBV9
TGTGCCAGCAGTCCCAGGGGAGATACGCAGTATTTT | CASSPRGDTQYF | - | 12 | - | TRBJ2-3 | TRBV27
TGTGCCAGCAGCCCGGGACAGGACTTCCTTGAGCAGTTCTTC | CASSPGQDFLEQFF | - | 14 | TRBD1 | TRBJ2-1 | TRBV6-4
TGTGCCAGCTCACCACCTTCCACCGAGAGAGCCGGGGCCAACGTCCTGACTTTC | CASSPPSTERAGANVLTF | once | 18 | - | TRBJ2-6 | TRBV18
TGTGCCAGCAGCCCGGGGCGGGGTAGCTCCTACGAGCAGTACTTC | CASSPGRGSSYEQYF | - | 15 | - | TRBJ2-7 | TRBV4-2
TGCGCCAGCAGCTTAGTTTTCAGGGGGTCCCCAAGTTTTAACTATGGCTACACCTTC | CASSLVFRGSPSFNYGYTF | - | 19 | TRBD1 | TRBJ1-2 | TRBV5-1
TGTGCCAGCAGTCTCGATGGCGGTGGCTACACCTTC | CASSLDGGGYTF | few | 12 | - | TRBJ1-2 | TRBV6-5
TGTGCCAGCAGCGACGTTACTAGCGGGGGACTCAATGAGCAGTTCTTC | CASSDVTSGGLNEQFF | few | 16 | TRBD2 | TRBJ2-1 | TRBV11-2
TGTGCCAGCAGTTTAATGACCTACGAGCAGTACTTC | CASSLMTYEQYF | once | 12 | - | TRBJ2-7 | TRBV27
TGCGCCAGCAGTCAATCGGGAGGAACAACTTGGGGAGGGAATGAGCAGTTCTTC | CASSQSGGTTWGGNEQFF | - | 18 | TRBD2 | TRBJ2-1 | TRBV23-1
TGCGCCAGCAGCGCGTGGCGACAGGGGACATACGAGCAGTACTTC | CASSAWRQGTYEQYF | - | 15 | TRBD1 | TRBJ2-7 | TRBV5-1
TGTGCCAGCAGCTTAGGAGGGGGGACAGCTTACAATGAGCAGTTCTTC | CASSLGGGTAYNEQFF | - | 16 | - | TRBJ2-1 | TRBV11-3
TGTGCCAGCAGTTTCGCCACAGGGGGTGGAAACTATGGCTACACCTTC | CASSFATGGGNYGYTF | few | 16 | TRBD1 | TRBJ1-2 | TRBV27
TGTGCCAGCAGCGGAAAAACCGGGACAGGACAAGGCGGAGCTTTCTTT | CASSGKTGTGQGGAFF | - | 16 | TRBD1 | TRBJ1-1 | TRBV11-2
TGTGCCTGGAGTGTACATGGAGGGGTAGCTTTCTTT | CAWSVHGGVAFF | - | 12 | - | TRBJ1-1 | TRBV30
TGTGCCAGCAGGGCGCCAAGTGGAGCTTTCTTT | CASRAPSGAFF | - | 11 | - | TRBJ1-1 | TRBV6-1
TGTGCCAGCGGACAGGGGACTGAAGCTTTCTTT | CASGQGTEAFF | - | 11 | TRBD1 | TRBJ1-1 | TRBV2
TGTGCCAGCAGCTTAGCGGGTAGTCGGAACACTGAAGCTTTCTTT | CASSLAGSRNTEAFF | - | 15 | - | TRBJ1-1 | TRBV7-6
TGTGCCAGTAGTATGACTCGGGTGGCCCCTTATGGGGATGGCTACACCTTC | CASSMTRVAPYGDGYTF | - | 17 | - | TRBJ1-2 | TRBV19
TGTGCCAGCAGCACCGACGGGAACACTGAAGCTTTCTTT | CASSTDGNTEAFF | once | 13 | - | TRBJ1-1 | TRBV9
TGTGCCAGTAGTATAGGTGGGGGGGATACGCAGTATTTT | CASSIGGGDTQYF | - | 13 | - | TRBJ2-3 | TRBV19
TGCGCCAGTTCTAGCGGGAGGCGCCACGGGGGTCGCACAGATACGCAGTATTTT | CASSSGRRHGGRTDTQYF | - | 18 | TRBD2 | TRBJ2-3 | TRBV10-2
TGTGCCAGCAGTCCTCAGGGAGGCAATCAGCCCCAGCATTTT | CASSPQGGNQPQHF | - | 14 | - | TRBJ1-5 | TRBV27
TGTGCCAGCAGCGTAGCCGGGGGGGGTTCGGGCACAGATACGCAGTATTTT | CASSVAGGGSGTDTQYF | - | 17 | TRBD2 | TRBJ2-3 | TRBV9
TGTGCCAGCAGTCAAGGACTAGCGGGCTCCTACAATGAGCAGTTCTTC | CASSQGLAGSYNEQFF | - | 16 | TRBD2 | TRBJ2-1 | TRBV28
TGTGCCAGCAGCGAGACCCCCAGGGACGAGCAGTACTTC | CASSETPRDEQYF | - | 13 | - | TRBJ2-7 | TRBV9
TGTGCCAGCAGCGAAAGCCAGGGGACAGATACGCAGTATTTT | CASSESQGTDTQYF | - | 14 | - | TRBJ2-3 | TRBV9
TGCAGCGTTGAGTTGGCAGGCCAGGGATACGAGCAGTACTTC | CSVELAGQGYEQYF | - | 14 | - | TRBJ2-7 | TRBV29-1
TGTGCCAGCAGTGCGGACAGGACTTATCAGCCCCAGCATTTT | CASSADRTYQPQHF | - | 14 | TRBD1 | TRBJ1-5 | TRBV6-1
TGTGCCAGCAGCCAGGGCCTTGGTGGTGAGCAGTTCTTC | CASSQGLGGEQFF | - | 13 | - | TRBJ2-1 | TRBV14
TGTGCCAGCAGACAGGGGGGGCGACCTGAAGCTTTCTTT | CASRQGGRPEAFF | - | 13 | TRBD1 | TRBJ1-1 | TRBV25-1
TGTGCCAGCAGCGAGGCAAGACTAGCGGGGGTTAACAATGAGCAGTTCTTC | CASSEARLAGVNNEQFF | - | 17 | TRBD2 | TRBJ2-1 | TRBV9
TGTGCCAGCAGCTTGAACAGCCTGAACACTGAAGCTTTCTTT | CASSLNSLNTEAFF | - | 14 | - | TRBJ1-1 | TRBV11-1
TGTGCCAGCAGCCCACGTTACACTGAAGCTTTCTTT | CASSPRYTEAFF | - | 12 | - | TRBJ1-1 | TRBV7-9
TGTGCCAGCAGCTTGTCAGGGGGCTCTGAAGCTTTCTTT | CASSLSGGSEAFF | - | 13 | TRBD1 | TRBJ1-1 | TRBV7-9
TGTGCCAGCAGCTCGACAGGTGGTGGGGTTAATGAAAAACTGTTTTTT | CASSSTGGGVNEKLFF | - | 16 | - | TRBJ1-4 | TRBV9
TGTGCCGCAAAGACAGGAAACACTGAAGCTTTCTTT | CAAKTGNTEAFF | - | 12 | - | TRBJ1-1 | TRBV27
TGTGCCAGCAGTTACCTCGGACAGGGGATGCCGGATGGCTACACCTTC | CASSYLGQGMPDGYTF | - | 16 | TRBD1 | TRBJ1-2 | TRBV6-6
TGTGCCAGCAGTTACCTCGGTGGGACGGTGACCGGGGAGCTGTTTTTT | CASSYLGGTVTGELFF | - | 16 | - | TRBJ2-2 | TRBV6-6
TGTGCCAGCTCACTTACTCTAAGCCTAGCAAACAATGAGCAGTTCTTC | CASSLTLSLANNEQFF | many | 16 | - | TRBJ2-1 | TRBV18
TGTGCCAGCACCCTACAGCCGCCTCAGCCCCAGCATTTT | CASTLQPPQPQHF | once | 13 | - | TRBJ1-5 | TRBV2
TGTGCCAGCAGCTTGGACGGAATGAACACTGAAGCTTTCTTT | CASSLDGMNTEAFF | - | 14 | - | TRBJ1-1 | TRBV5-6
TGTGCCAGCAGAAAAGGACAGGGGCCAGAGACCCAGTACTTC | CASRKGQGPETQYF | - | 14 | TRBD1 | TRBJ2-5 | TRBV6-1
TGTGCCAGCAGCTTGAATAGTTATACGCAGTATTTT | CASSLNSYTQYF | - | 12 | - | TRBJ2-3 | TRBV5-4
TGTGCCTGGATGGGACAGGTCCACGAGCAGTACTTC | CAWMGQVHEQYF | - | 12 | TRBD1 | TRBJ2-7 | TRBV30
TGTGCCAGCACAGTCCCCGGGATCACTGAAGCTTTCTTT | CASTVPGITEAFF | - | 13 | - | TRBJ1-1 | TRBV28
TGTGCCTGGAGCACCATCGGGGGGGGGAACACCATATATTTT | CAWSTIGGGNTIYF | once | 14 | - | TRBJ1-3 | TRBV30